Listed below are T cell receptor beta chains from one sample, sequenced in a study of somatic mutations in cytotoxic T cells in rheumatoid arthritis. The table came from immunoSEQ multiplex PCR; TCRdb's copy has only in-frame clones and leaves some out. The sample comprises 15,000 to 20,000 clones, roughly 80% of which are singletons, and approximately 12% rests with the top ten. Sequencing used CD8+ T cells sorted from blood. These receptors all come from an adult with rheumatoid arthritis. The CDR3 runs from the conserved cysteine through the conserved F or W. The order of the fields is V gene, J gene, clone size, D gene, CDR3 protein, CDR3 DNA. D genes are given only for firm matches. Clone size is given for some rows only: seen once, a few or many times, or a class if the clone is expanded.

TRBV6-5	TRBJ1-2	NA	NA	CASSYQSGAYGYTF	TGTGCCAGCAGTTATCAATCAGGAGCATATGGCTACACCTTC
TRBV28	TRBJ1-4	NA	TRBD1	CASSLLTGNNEKLFF	TGTGCCAGCAGTCTCCTGACAGGGAACAATGAAAAACTGTTTTTT
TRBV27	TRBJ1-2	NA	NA	CASSSGAAISLYGYTF	TGTGCCAGCAGTTCGGGGGCCGCCATATCTCTCTATGGCTACACCTTC
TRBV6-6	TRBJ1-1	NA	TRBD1	CASIYRGQGTEAFF	TGTGCCAGTATATACAGGGGGCAGGGGACTGAAGCTTTCTTT
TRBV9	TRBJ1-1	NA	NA	CASSVGAVGGTEAFF	TGTGCCAGCAGCGTAGGAGCGGTAGGGGGCACTGAAGCTTTCTTT
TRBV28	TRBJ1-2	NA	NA	CASISGTPRRCTF	TGTGCCAGTATATCCGGGACACCCCGTCGGTGCACCTTC
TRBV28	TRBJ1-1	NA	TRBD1	CASSLGPGGTEAFF	TGTGCCAGCAGTTTGGGACCAGGGGGCACTGAAGCTTTCTTT
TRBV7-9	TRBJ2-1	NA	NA	CASSSNRASPNNEQFF	TGTGCCAGCAGCAGTAACAGGGCTTCCCCTAACAATGAGCAGTTCTTC
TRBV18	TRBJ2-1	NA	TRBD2	CASSPFGLAAYNEQFF	TGTGCCAGCTCACCGTTCGGACTAGCAGCCTACAATGAGCAGTTCTTC
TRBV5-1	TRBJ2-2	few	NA	CASSLLATGELFF	TGCGCCAGCAGCTTGTTGGCTACCGGGGAGCTGTTTTTT
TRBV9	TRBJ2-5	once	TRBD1	CASSGRPGQSQETQYF	TGTGCCAGCAGCGGAAGGCCGGGACAGTCCCAAGAGACCCAGTACTTC
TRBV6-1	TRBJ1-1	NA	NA	CASSDRGAILEAFF	TGTGCCAGCAGTGATAGGGGGGCGATACTTGAAGCTTTCTTT
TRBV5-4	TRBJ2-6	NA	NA	CASSFEHRSSGANVLTF	TGTGCCAGCAGCTTCGAACATAGGAGCTCTGGGGCCAACGTCCTGACTTTC
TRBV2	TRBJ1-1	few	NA	CASSELGGGNEAFF	TGTGCCAGCAGTGAGTTAGGCGGGGGAAATGAAGCTTTCTTT
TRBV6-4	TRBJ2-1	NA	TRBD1	CASSVATGGYNEQFF	TGTGCCAGCAGTGTGGCGACAGGGGGCTACAATGAGCAGTTCTTC
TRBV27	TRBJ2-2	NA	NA	CASSLGDTGELFF	TGTGCCAGCAGTTTAGGGGACACCGGGGAGCTGTTTTTT
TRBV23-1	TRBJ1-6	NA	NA	CASGRQASSYNSPLHF	TGCGCCAGCGGTAGACAGGCAAGCTCCTATAATTCACCCCTCCACTTT
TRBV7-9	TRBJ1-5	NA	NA	CASSAGGGLGQPQHF	TGTGCCAGCAGCGCGGGGGGGGGACTCGGTCAGCCCCAGCATTTT
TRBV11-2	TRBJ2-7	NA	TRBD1	CASSLVSGTGLFYEQYF	TGTGCCAGCAGCTTAGTCTCTGGGACAGGTTTGTTCTACGAGCAGTACTTC
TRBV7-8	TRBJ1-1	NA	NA	CASSLGRTSTEAFF	TGTGCCAGCAGCTTAGGGAGGACAAGCACTGAAGCTTTCTTT
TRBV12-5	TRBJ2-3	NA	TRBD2	CASASGTSGTDTQYF	TGTGCTAGTGCCTCCGGGACTAGCGGTACAGATACGCAGTATTTT
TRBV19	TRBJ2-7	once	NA	CASSYRGGSYEQYF	TGTGCCAGTAGTTACAGGGGAGGGTCCTACGAGCAGTACTTC
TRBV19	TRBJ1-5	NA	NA	CASTGVGRSQPQHF	TGTGCCAGTACAGGGGTCGGTCGTAGTCAGCCCCAGCATTTT
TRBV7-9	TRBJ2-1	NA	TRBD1	CASSLTTGQGHEQFF	TGTGCCAGCAGCTTAACAACGGGACAGGGTCATGAGCAGTTCTTC
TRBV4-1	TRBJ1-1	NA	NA	CASSHLRTKGHTEAFF	TGCGCCAGCAGCCACCTAAGGACCAAGGGGCACACTGAAGCTTTCTTT
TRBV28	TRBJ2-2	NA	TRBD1	CASSPDRVLGTGELFF	TGTGCCAGCAGTCCTGACAGGGTTCTCGGCACCGGGGAGCTGTTTTTT
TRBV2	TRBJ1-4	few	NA	CASSEADRTNEKLFF	TGTGCCAGCAGTGAAGCAGACAGGACTAATGAAAAACTGTTTTTT
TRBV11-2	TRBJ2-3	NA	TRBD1	CASSWDRATDTQYF	TGTGCCAGCAGTTGGGACAGGGCTACAGATACGCAGTATTTT
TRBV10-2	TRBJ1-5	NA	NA	CASSHRDSNQPQHF	TGCGCCAGCAGCCACAGGGATAGCAATCAGCCCCAGCATTTT
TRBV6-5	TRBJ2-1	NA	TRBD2	CASSFTGTSFDEQFF	TGTGCCAGCAGTTTCACCGGGACTAGCTTTGATGAGCAGTTCTTC
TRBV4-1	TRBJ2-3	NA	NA	CASSQEVGPTDTQYF	TGCGCCAGCAGCCAAGAGGTCGGGCCCACAGATACGCAGTATTTT
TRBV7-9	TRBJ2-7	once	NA	CASSPLGGAHEQYF	TGTGCCAGCAGCCCCCTGGGGGGGGCCCACGAGCAGTACTTC
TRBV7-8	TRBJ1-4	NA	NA	CASSLDTLIGEKLFF	TGTGCCAGCAGCTTAGATACCCTAATAGGTGAAAAACTGTTTTTT
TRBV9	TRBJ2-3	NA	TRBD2	CASSGGLADTDTQYF	TGTGCCAGCAGCGGGGGACTAGCGGACACAGATACGCAGTATTTT
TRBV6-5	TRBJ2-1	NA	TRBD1	CASSTGTVTYNEQFF	TGTGCCAGCAGTACCGGGACAGTAACCTACAATGAGCAGTTCTTC
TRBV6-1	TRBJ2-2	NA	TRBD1	CASSEAGTGGLTGELFF	TGTGCCAGCAGTGAAGCAGGGACAGGGGGACTTACCGGGGAGCTGTTTTTT
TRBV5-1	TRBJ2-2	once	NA	CASSLERRGVLNTGELFF	TGCGCCAGCAGCTTGGAGCGGAGGGGGGTTCTGAACACCGGGGAGCTGTTTTTT
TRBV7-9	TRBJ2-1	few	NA	CASSGRGHEQFF	TGTGCCAGCAGCGGTAGGGGTCATGAGCAGTTCTTC
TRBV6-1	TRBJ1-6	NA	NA	CASSPRTTGNSPLHF	TGTGCCAGCAGCCCTAGGACGACCGGGAATTCACCCCTCCACTTT
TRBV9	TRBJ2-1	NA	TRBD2	CASSFSSRGDNEQFF	TGTGCCAGCAGCTTCTCTAGCCGGGGGGACAATGAGCAGTTCTTC
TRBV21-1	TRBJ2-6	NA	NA	CASSRQGASGANVLTF	TGTGCCAGCAGCAGACAGGGGGCCTCTGGGGCCAACGTCCTGACTTTC
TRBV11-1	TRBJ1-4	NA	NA	CASSSSPQGRRNEKLFF	TGTGCCAGCAGCTCAAGTCCTCAGGGGCGTAGGAATGAAAAACTGTTTTTT
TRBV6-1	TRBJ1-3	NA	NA	CASRPGIYTIYF	TGTGCCAGCAGACCAGGGATCTACACCATATATTTT
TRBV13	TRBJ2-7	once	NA	CASSLEAYEQYF	TGTGCCAGCAGCTTAGAGGCCTACGAGCAGTACTTC